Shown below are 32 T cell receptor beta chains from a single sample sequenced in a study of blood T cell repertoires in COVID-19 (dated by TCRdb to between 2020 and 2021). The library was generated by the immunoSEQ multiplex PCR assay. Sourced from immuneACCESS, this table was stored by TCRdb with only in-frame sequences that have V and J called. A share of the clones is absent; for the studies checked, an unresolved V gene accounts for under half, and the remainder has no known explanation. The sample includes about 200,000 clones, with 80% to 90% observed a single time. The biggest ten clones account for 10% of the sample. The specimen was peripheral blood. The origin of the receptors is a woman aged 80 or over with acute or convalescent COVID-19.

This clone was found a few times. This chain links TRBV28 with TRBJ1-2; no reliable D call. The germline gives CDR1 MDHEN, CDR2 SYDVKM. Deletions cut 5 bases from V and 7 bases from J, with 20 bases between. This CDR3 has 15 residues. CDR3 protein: CASSLLPGTSVGYTF. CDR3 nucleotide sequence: TGTGCCAGCAGTCTTTTACCGGGAACCTCCGTTGGCTACACCTTC.

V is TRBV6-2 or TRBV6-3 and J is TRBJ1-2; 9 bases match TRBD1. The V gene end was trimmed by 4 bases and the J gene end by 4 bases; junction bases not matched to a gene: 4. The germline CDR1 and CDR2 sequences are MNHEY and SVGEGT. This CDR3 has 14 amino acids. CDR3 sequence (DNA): TGTGCCAGCAGTTCCGGGACAGGGAGCTATGGCTACACCTTC. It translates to CASSSGTGSYGYTF.

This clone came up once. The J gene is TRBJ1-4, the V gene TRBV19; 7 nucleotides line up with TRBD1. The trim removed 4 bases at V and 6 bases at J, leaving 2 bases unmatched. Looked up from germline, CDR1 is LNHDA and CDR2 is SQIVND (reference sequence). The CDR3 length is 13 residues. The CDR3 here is CASSRQGYEKLFF. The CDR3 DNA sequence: TGTGCCAGTAGTAGACAGGGTTATGAAAAACTGTTTTTT.

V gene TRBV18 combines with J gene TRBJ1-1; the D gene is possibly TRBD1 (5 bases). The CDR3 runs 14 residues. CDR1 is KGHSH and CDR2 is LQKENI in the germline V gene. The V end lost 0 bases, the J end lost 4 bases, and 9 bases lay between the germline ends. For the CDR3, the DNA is TGTGCCAGCTCACCACCTGCCCAGGGCACTGAAGCTTTCTTT. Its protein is CASSPPAQGTEAFF.

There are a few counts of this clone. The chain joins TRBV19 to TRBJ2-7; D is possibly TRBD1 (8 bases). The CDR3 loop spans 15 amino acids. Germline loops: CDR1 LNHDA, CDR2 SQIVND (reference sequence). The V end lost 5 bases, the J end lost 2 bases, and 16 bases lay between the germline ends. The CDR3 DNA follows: TGTGCCAGTAGTTCGACAGGGGAGGGAACCTACGAGCAGTACTTC. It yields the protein CASSSTGEGTYEQYF.

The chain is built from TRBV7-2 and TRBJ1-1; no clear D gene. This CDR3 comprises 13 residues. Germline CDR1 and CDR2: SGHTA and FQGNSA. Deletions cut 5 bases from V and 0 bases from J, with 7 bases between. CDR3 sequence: CASSLEMNTEAFF. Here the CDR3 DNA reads TGTGCCAGCAGCCTTGAGATGAACACTGAAGCTTTCTTT.

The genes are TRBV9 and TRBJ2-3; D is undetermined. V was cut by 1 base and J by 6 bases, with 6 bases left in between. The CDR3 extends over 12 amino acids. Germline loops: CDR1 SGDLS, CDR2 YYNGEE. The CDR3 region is CASSVLSDTQYF. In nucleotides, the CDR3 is TGTGCCAGCAGCGTACTATCGGATACGCAGTATTTT.

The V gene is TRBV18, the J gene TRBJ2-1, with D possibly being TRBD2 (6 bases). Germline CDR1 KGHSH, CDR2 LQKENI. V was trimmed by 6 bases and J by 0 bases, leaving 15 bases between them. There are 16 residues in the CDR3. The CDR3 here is CASSRLGGSSYNEQFF. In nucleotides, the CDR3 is TGTGCCAGCTCTCGATTGGGGGGTAGCTCCTACAATGAGCAGTTCTTC.

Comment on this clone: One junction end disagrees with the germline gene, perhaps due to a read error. The CDR3 spells CASSLSSREGTQYF. As DNA, the CDR3 is TGTGCTAGCAGCTTATCTTCTAGGGAGGGGACCCAGTACTTC. The chain couples TRBV7-7 to TRBJ2-5, with TRBD2 matching over 7 bases. From germline, CDR1 is SSHAT and CDR2 FNYEAQ (reference sequence). CDR3 length: 14 residues.

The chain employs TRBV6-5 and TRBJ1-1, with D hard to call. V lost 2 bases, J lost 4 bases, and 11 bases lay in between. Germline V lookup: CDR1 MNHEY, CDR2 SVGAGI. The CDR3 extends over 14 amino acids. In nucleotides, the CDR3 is TGTGCCAGCAGTTACAGGGTCGGGGTCACTGAAGCTTTCTTT. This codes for CASSYRVGVTEAFF.

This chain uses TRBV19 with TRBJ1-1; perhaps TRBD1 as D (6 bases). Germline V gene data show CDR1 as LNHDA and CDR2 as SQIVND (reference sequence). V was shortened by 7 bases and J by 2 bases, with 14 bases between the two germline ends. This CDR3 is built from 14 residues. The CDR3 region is CASTKGDPNTEAFF. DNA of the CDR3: TGTGCCAGTACAAAGGGGGACCCTAACACTGAAGCTTTCTTT.

The CDR3 sequence is CASSQATGGSSPLHF. For the CDR3, the DNA is TGTGCCAGCAGCCAAGCGACAGGGGGCAGTTCACCCCTCCACTTT. This chain connects TRBV14 to TRBJ1-6; 10 positions agree with TRBD1. Germline loops: CDR1 SGHDN, CDR2 FVKESK. The V and J ends lost 1 base and 9 bases, in that order; junction bases with no gene match: 3. This CDR3 contains 15 residues.

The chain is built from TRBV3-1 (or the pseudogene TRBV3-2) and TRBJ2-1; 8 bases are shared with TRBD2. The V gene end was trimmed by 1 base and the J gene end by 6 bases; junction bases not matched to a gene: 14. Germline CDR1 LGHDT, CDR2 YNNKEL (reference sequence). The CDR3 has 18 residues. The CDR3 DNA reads TGTGCCAGCAGCCAAGGGATAGCGGGACTCCAACTGAGCAATGAGCAGTTCTTC. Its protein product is CASSQGIAGLQLSNEQFF.

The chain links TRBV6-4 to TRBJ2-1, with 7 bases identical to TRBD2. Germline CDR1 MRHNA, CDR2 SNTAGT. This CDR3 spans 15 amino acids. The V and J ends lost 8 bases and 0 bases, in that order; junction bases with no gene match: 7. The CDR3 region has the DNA TGTGCCAGCTCGTATACGGGGGGCTCCTACAATGAGCAGTTCTTC. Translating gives CASSYTGGSYNEQFF.

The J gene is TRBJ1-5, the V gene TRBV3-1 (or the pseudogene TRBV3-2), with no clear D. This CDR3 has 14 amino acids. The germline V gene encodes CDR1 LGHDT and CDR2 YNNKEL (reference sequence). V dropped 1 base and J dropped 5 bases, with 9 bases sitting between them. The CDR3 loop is CASSQGSDHQPQHF. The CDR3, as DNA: TGTGCCAGCAGCCAAGGGAGTGACCATCAGCCCCAGCATTTT.

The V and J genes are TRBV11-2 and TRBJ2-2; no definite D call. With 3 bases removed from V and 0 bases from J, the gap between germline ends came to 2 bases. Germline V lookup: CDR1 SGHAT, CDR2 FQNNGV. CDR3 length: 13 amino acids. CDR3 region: CASSFTNTGELFF. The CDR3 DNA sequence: TGTGCCAGCAGCTTCACGAACACCGGGGAGCTGTTTTTT.

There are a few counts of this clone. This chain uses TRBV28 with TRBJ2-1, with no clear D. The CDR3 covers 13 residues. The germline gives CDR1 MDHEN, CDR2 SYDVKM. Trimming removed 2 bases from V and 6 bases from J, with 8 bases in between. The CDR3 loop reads CASSLISGNEQFF. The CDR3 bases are TGTGCCAGCAGTTTAATTTCGGGCAATGAGCAGTTCTTC. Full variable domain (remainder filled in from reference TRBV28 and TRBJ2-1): DVKVTQSSRYLVKRTGEKVFLECVQDMDHENMFWYRQDPGLGLRLIYFSYDVKMKEKGDIPEGYSVSREKKERFSLILESASTNQTSMYLCASSLISGNEQFFGPGTRLTVL.

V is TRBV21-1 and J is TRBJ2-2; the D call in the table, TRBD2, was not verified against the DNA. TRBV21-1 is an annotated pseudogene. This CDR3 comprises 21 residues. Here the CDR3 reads CASSKGTKFSSGSRNTGELFF. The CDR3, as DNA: TGTGCCAGCAGCAAAGGGACTAAGTTTTCGAGCGGGAGCAGGAACACCGGGGAGCTGTTTTTT.

This chain's CDR3 is CASSLGGGGTDTQYF. CDR3 DNA sequence: TGTGCCAGCAGCTTAGGAGGGGGGGGCACAGATACGCAGTATTTT. The chain employs TRBV7-6 and TRBJ2-3, with TRBD2 as a possible D gene (7 bases). CDR1 and CDR2 (germline): SGHVS, FNYEAQ. V lost 1 base and J lost 1, with 9 bases in between. This CDR3 is 15 amino acids long.

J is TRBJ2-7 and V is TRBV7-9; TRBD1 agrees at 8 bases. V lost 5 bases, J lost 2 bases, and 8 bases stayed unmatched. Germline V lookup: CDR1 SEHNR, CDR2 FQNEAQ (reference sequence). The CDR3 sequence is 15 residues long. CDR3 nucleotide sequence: TGTGCCAGCAGCCCGCCCGTGGACAGGGCCTACGAGCAGTACTTC. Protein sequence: CASSPPVDRAYEQYF.

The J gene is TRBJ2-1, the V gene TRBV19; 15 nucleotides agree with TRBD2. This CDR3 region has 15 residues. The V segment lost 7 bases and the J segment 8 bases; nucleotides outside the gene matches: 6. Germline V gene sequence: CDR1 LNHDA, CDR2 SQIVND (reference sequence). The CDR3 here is CASKGLAGGRDEQFF. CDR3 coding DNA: TGTGCCAGTAAGGGACTAGCGGGGGGCCGGGATGAGCAGTTCTTC. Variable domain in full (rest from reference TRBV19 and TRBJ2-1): DGGITQSPKYLFRKEGQNVTLSCEQNLNHDAMYWYRQDPGQGLRLIYYSQIVNDFQKGDIAEGYSVSREKKESFPLTVTSAQKNPTAFYLCASKGLAGGRDEQFFGPGTRLTVL.

The CDR3 bases are TGTGCCAGCAGCTTGGGGGTAGCCCACGGGGTGCAGTTCTTC. As protein: CASSLGVAHGVQFF. The chain combines TRBV5-5 with TRBJ2-1; a weak D match, TRBD2 (5 bases). V lost 0 bases and J 12 bases, leaving 16 bases between the germline ends. The CDR3 has 14 amino acids. Germline V gene lookup returns CDR1 SGHKS and CDR2 YYEKEE (reference sequence).

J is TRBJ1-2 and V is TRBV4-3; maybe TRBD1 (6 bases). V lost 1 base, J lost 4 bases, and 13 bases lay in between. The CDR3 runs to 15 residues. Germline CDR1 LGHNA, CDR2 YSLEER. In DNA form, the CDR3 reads TGCGCCAGCAGCCAAGCCCGACAGGCCTTCTATGGCTACACCTTC. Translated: CASSQARQAFYGYTF.

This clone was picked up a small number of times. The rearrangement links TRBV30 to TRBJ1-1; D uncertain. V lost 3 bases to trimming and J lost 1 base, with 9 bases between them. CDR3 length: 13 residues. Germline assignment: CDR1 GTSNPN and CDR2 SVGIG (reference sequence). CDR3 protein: CAWSPRENTEAFF. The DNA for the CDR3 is TGTGCCTGGAGCCCGCGTGAGAACACTGAAGCTTTCTTT.

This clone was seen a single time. The CDR3 DNA follows: TGTGCCAGCAGTACGGGACTAGCGGGGGGGAGCACAGATACGCAGTATTTT. It yields the protein CASSTGLAGGSTDTQYF. The chain combines TRBV5-4 with TRBJ2-3; 16 bases align to TRBD2. This CDR3 region has 17 residues. Germline V CDR1 and CDR2: SGHNT, YYREEE (reference sequence). J lost 0 bases, V lost 5 bases, and 3 bases had no gene match.

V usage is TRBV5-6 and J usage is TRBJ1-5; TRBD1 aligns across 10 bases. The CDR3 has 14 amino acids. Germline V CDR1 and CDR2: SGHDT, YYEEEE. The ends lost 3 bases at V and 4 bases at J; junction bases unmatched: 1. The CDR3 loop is CASSWGQGNQPQHF. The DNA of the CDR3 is TGTGCCAGCAGCTGGGGACAGGGGAATCAGCCCCAGCATTTT. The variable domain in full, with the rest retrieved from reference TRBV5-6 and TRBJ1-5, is DAGVTQSPTHLIKTRGQQVTLRCSPKSGHDTVSWYQQALGQGPQFIFQYYEEEERQRGNFPDRFSGHQFPNYSSELNVNALLLGDSALYLCASSWGQGNQPQHFGDGTRLSIL.

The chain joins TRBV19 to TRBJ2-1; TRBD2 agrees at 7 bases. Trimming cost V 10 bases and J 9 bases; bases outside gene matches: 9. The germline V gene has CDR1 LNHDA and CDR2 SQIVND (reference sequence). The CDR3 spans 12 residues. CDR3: CATSPRESEQFF. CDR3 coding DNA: TGTGCCACCAGCCCGCGGGAGAGTGAGCAGTTCTTC.

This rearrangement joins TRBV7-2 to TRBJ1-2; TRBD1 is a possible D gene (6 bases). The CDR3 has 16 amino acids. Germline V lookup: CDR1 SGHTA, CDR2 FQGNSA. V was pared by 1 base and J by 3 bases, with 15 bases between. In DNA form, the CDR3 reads TGTGCCAGCAGCTTAGGAGGTACAGGGAAACACTATGGCTACACCTTC. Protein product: CASSLGGTGKHYGYTF.

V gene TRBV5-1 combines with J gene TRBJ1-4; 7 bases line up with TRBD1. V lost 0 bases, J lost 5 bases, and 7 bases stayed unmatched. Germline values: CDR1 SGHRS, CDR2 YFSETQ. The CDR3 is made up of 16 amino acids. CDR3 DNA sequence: TGCGCCAGCAGCTTGGCCCCGACAGGGACAAATGAAAAACTGTTTTTT. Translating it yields CASSLAPTGTNEKLFF. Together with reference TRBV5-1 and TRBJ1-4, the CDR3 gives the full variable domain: KAGVTQTPRYLIKTRGQQVTLSCSPISGHRSVSWYQQTPGQGLQFLFEYFSETQRNKGNFPGRFSGRQFSNSRSEMNVSTLELGDSALYLCASSLAPTGTNEKLFFGSGTQLSVL.

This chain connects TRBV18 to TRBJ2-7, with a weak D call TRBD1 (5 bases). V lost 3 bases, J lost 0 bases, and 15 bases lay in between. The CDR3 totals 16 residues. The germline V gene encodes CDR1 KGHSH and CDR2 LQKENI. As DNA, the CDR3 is TGTGCCAGCTCACCCAATGCAAGGGGCGCCTCCTACGAGCAGTACTTC. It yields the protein CASSPNARGASYEQYF.

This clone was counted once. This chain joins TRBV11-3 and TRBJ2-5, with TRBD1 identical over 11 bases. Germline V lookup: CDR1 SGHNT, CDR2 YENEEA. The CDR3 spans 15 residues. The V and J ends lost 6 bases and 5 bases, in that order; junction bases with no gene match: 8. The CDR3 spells CASRSRDRGMETQYF. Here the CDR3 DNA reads TGTGCCAGCAGGTCCCGGGACAGGGGGATGGAGACCCAGTACTTC.

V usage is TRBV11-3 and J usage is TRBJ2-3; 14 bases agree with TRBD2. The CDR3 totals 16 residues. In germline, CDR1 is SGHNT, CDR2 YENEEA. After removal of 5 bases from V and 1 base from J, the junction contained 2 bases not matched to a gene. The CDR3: CASSPGLAGGTDTQYF. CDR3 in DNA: TGTGCCAGCAGCCCGGGACTAGCGGGGGGCACAGATACGCAGTATTTT.